The 20 T cell receptor beta chains below were found in one sample sequenced in a study of T cell changes during pregnancy in multiple sclerosis. Libraries were prepared by immunoSEQ multiplex PCR; TCRdb keeps only in-frame clonotypes and omits some of them. In the table there are tens of thousands of clones, about nine tenths of which are singletons. Sample: CD4+ T cells from peripheral blood mononuclear cells, taken in the first trimester of pregnancy. Every receptor here comes from a female donor with multiple sclerosis, enrolled in a pregnancy study.

The genes are TRBV29-1 and TRBJ2-1, with 7 bases that match TRBD2. The ends lost 1 base at V and 6 bases at J; junction bases unmatched: 6. Per the germline V gene, CDR1 is SQVTM and CDR2 is ANQGSEA. The CDR3 extends over 14 amino acids. The CDR3 bases are TGCAGCGTTGAAGTACAGCGGGGACTCAATGAGCAGTTCTTC. Amino acid sequence: CSVEVQRGLNEQFF.

The genes are TRBV6-4 and TRBJ1-5, with TRBD1 as a possible D gene (6 bases). The CDR3 loop spans 13 amino acids. Germline CDR1 MRHNA, CDR2 SNTAGT. V lost 4 bases and J 8 bases, leaving 12 bases between the germline ends. In nucleotides, the CDR3 is TGTGCCAGCAGTGTGGGGTCAGGGGAGCCCCAGCATTTT. Its protein product is CASSVGSGEPQHF.

The V call is TRBV6-1, the J call TRBJ2-7; 8 bases align to TRBD2. The ends lost 6 bases at V and 5 bases at J; junction bases unmatched: 12. This CDR3 has 15 amino acids. Germline V CDR1 and CDR2: MNHNS, SASEGT. Written as DNA, the CDR3 is TGTGCCAGCAGGGACCAACTAGCGGCGTCTGACGAGCAGTACTTC. Its protein product is CASRDQLAASDEQYF.

The V and J genes are TRBV27 and TRBJ2-2, with 10 bases matching TRBD2. There are 16 residues in the CDR3. V was pared by 5 bases and J by 4 bases, with 7 bases of the junction left unmatched. Per the germline V gene, CDR1 is MNHEY and CDR2 is SMNVEV (reference sequence). CDR3 in amino acids: CASSPRTSGFTGELFF. For the CDR3, the DNA is TGTGCCAGCAGTCCCCGGACTAGCGGATTCACCGGGGAGCTGTTTTTT.

In its sample, this clone was seen once. V and J are TRBV7-8 and TRBJ2-1; the match to TRBD1 covers 8 bases. Trimming took 4 bases from V and 3 from J; bases not matched to a gene: 5. The CDR3 spans 15 residues. Germline V CDR1 and CDR2: SGHVS, FQNEAQ. The CDR3 loop reads CASSSGQDNYNEQFF. CDR3 sequence (DNA): TGTGCCAGCAGCTCGGGACAGGATAACTACAATGAGCAGTTCTTC.

This clone was found a few times. The rearrangement uses TRBV6-5 and TRBJ2-1, with a weak D call TRBD2 (5 bases). Germline-derived CDR1 and CDR2 are MNHEY and SVGAGI. There are 14 residues in the CDR3. V was pared by 0 bases and J by 7 bases, with 10 bases between. DNA for the CDR3: TGTGCCAGCAGTTACTCATACGGGATTAATGAGCAGTTCTTC. As protein: CASSYSYGINEQFF.

A single count supports this clone. The V gene is TRBV7-9, the J gene TRBJ1-1; D is unclear. V lost 5 bases, J lost 1 base, and 11 bases lay in between. The germline V gene has CDR1 SEHNR and CDR2 FQNEAQ (reference sequence). The length of the CDR3 is 14 residues. The CDR3 bases are TGTGCCAGCAGCGTGGTTACACCGAACACTGAAGCTTTCTTT. This encodes CASSVVTPNTEAFF.

The V gene is TRBV6-6, the J gene TRBJ2-5; 13 nucleotides line up with TRBD2. The V gene end was trimmed by 5 bases and the J gene end by 5 bases; junction bases not matched to a gene: 5. This CDR3 is 15 amino acids long. The germline CDR1 and CDR2 sequences are MNHNY and SVGAGI (reference sequence). CDR3 sequence (DNA): TGTGCCAGCAGTGGACTAGCGGGAGCTCGGGAGACCCAGTACTTC. Its protein product is CASSGLAGARETQYF.

This sequence joins TRBV28 and TRBJ2-1, with 8 bases fitting TRBD1. The germline CDR1 and CDR2 sequences are MDHEN and SYDVKM. J was trimmed by 7 bases and V by 4 bases; bases with no gene match: 9. This CDR3 contains 15 residues. DNA for the CDR3: TGTGCCAGCAGTTATACCAGGGGGCGATTAAATGAGCAGTTCTTC. Its translation: CASSYTRGRLNEQFF.

The chain employs TRBV5-4 and TRBJ1-1, with 10 bases that match TRBD1. The CDR3 has 16 amino acids. The germline V gene has CDR1 SGHNT and CDR2 YYREEE (reference sequence). The junction had 8 bases not matched to a gene; V was cut back by 5 bases and J by 1 base. The CDR3 is CASSIPTGGQNTEAFF. The CDR3 region has the DNA TGTGCCAGCAGTATACCGACAGGGGGCCAGAACACTGAAGCTTTCTTT.

This clone appeared a single time. This chain connects TRBV6-5 to TRBJ2-7; D ambiguous. Germline V gives CDR1 MNHEY, CDR2 SVGAGI. With 2 bases removed from V and 2 bases from J, the gap between germline ends came to 13 bases. CDR3 length: 15 amino acids. Here the CDR3 reads CASSYGFLGTYEQYF. In DNA, the CDR3 is TGTGCCAGCAGTTACGGTTTCCTAGGTACCTACGAGCAGTACTTC.

The chain couples TRBV7-9 to TRBJ1-1, with 8 positions matching TRBD1. The CDR3 loop spans 15 amino acids. CDR1 is SEHNR and CDR2 is FQNEAQ in the germline V gene (reference sequence). Germline trimming cut 5 bases from V and 1 base from J; bases unmatched to any gene: 6. CDR3 protein: CASSHAQGANTEAFF. Written as DNA, the CDR3 is TGTGCCAGCAGCCACGCCCAGGGGGCGAACACTGAAGCTTTCTTT.

This rearrangement joins TRBV2 to TRBJ2-7; TRBD1 aligns across 11 bases. The CDR3 runs to 15 residues. With 2 bases clipped from V and 4 bases from J, the junction kept 4 bases outside the gene matches. Germline CDR1 reads SNHLY; CDR2 reads FYNNEI. In DNA, the CDR3 is TGTGCCAGCAGTGAAAGGACAGGGGGCCCTTACGAGCAGTACTTC. Translating gives CASSERTGGPYEQYF.

This rearrangement joins TRBV28 to TRBJ2-1, with 7 nucleotides matching TRBD2. J gave up 6 bases and V 5 bases, and 7 bases lay outside the gene matches. This CDR3 spans 14 amino acids. Germline assignment: CDR1 MDHEN and CDR2 SYDVKM. CDR3 protein: CASSPGGGSNEQFF. CDR3 nucleotides: TGTGCCAGCAGTCCGGGAGGAGGGAGCAATGAGCAGTTCTTC.

This chain joins TRBV7-8 and TRBJ2-5; D unresolved. V was shortened by 5 bases and J by 1 base, with 11 bases between the two germline ends. The CDR3 has 14 amino acids. CDR1 is SGHVS, CDR2 FQNEAQ, per germline. Here the CDR3 reads CASSQRRSQETQYF. The CDR3 nucleotides are TGTGCCAGCAGCCAACGACGGAGCCAAGAGACCCAGTACTTC.

This clone has a handful of counts. This sequence joins TRBV11-2 and TRBJ2-1; TRBD1 might be the D (5 bases). Between the trimmed V and J ends, which lost 5 bases and 9 bases, there was a span of 17 bases. Germline CDR1 and CDR2: SGHAT and FQNNGV. The CDR3 is 14 residues long. The CDR3 DNA reads TGTGCCAGCAGCACCTCCAGGGTGGCGAGTGAGCAGTTCTTC. It codes for CASSTSRVASEQFF.

This chain links TRBV5-8 with TRBJ2-2; a weak D match, TRBD2 (5 bases). Germline values: CDR1 SGHTS, CDR2 YDEGEE. Trimming removed 4 bases at V and 0 bases at J, with 7 bases between. The length of the CDR3 is 14 residues. The CDR3 bases are TGTGCCAGCAGCATCGGGGCGAACACCGGGGAGCTGTTTTTT. Amino acid sequence: CASSIGANTGELFF.

The rearrangement joins TRBV7-9 to TRBJ2-7, with TRBD2 matching 7 bases. The CDR3 loop spans 15 amino acids. With 5 bases clipped from V and 4 bases from J, the junction kept 11 bases outside the gene matches. Per the germline V gene, CDR1 is SEHNR and CDR2 is FQNEAQ (reference sequence). CDR3 sequence reads: CASSLGGGAGYEQYF. The DNA of the CDR3 is TGTGCCAGCAGCCTTGGGGGGGGTGCGGGTTACGAGCAGTACTTC.

The CDR3 spells CASSSHLAGYTF. DNA for the CDR3: TGTGCCAGCAGTTCCCACCTGGCTGGCTACACCTTC. This rearrangement joins TRBV28 to TRBJ1-2; D uncertain. CDR3 length: 12 amino acids. Germline CDR1 is MDHEN and CDR2 is SYDVKM. V lost 4 bases, J lost 7 bases, and 10 bases lay in between.

The rearrangement links TRBV7-9 to TRBJ2-1; no firm D call. Trimming shortened V by 3 bases and J by 9 bases, and 6 bases separated the two germline ends. The V gene's germline CDR1 is SEHNR and CDR2 FQNEAQ (reference sequence). CDR3 size: 11 residues. The CDR3 DNA follows: TGTGCCAGCAGCTTGGGCCCTGAGCAGTTCTTC. Translating it yields CASSLGPEQFF. The whole variable domain, remainder taken from reference TRBV7-9 and TRBJ2-1, is DTGVSQNPRHKITKRGQNVTFRCDPISEHNRLYWYRQTLGQGPEFLTYFQNEAQLEKSRLLSDRFSAERPKGSFSTLEIQRTEQGDSAMYLCASSLGPEQFFGPGTRLTVL.